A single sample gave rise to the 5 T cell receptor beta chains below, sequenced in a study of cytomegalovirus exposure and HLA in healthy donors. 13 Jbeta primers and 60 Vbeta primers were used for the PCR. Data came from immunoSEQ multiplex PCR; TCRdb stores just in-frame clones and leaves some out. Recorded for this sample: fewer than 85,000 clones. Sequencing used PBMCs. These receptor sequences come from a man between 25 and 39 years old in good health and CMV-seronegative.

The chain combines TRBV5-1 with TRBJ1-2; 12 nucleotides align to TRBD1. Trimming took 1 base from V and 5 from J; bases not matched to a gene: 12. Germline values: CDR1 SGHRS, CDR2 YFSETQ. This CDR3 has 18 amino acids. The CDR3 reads CASSLISGTGGAGYGYTF. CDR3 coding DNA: TGCGCCAGCAGCTTGATTTCCGGGACAGGGGGCGCGGGGTATGGCTACACCTTC. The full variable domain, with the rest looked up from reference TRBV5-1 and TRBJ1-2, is KAGVTQTPRYLIKTRGQQVTLSCSPISGHRSVSWYQQTPGQGLQFLFEYFSETQRNKGNFPGRFSGRQFSNSRSEMNVSTLELGDSALYLCASSLISGTGGAGYGYTFGSGTRLTVV.

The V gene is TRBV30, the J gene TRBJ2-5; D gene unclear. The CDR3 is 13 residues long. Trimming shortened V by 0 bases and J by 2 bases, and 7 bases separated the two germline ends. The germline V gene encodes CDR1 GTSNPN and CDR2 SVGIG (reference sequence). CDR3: CAWSVRSQETQYF. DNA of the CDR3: TGTGCCTGGAGTGTAAGGAGTCAAGAGACCCAGTACTTC.

CDR3 bases: TGTGCCAGCAGCTTGGGACAAGTCCAAGAGACCCAGTACTTC. Encoded protein: CASSLGQVQETQYF. The genes are TRBV5-4 and TRBJ2-5, with D hard to call. The CDR3 length is 14 residues. Trimming took 0 bases from V and 1 from J, leaving 7 bases between them. Per germline, CDR1 SGHNT and CDR2 YYREEE (reference sequence).

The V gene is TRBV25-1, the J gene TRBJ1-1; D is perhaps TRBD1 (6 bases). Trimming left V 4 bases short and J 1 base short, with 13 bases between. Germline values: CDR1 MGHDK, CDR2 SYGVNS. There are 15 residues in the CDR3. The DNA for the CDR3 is TGTGCCAGCAGTGGGGGTGGGGGCACGAACACTGAAGCTTTCTTT. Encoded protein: CASSGGGGTNTEAFF.

CDR3 DNA sequence: TGTGCCAGTGGGGAGCAGCCCCAGCATTTT. This encodes CASGEQPQHF. The rearrangement uses TRBV28 and TRBJ1-5, with D hard to call. The germline V gene encodes CDR1 MDHEN and CDR2 SYDVKM. V gave up 9 bases and J gave up 7 bases, with 7 bases separating them. The CDR3 loop spans 10 amino acids.